The 32 T cell receptor beta chains below were found in one sample sequenced in a study of control samples from healthy donors and cancer patients. The table came from immunoSEQ multiplex PCR; TCRdb's copy has only in-frame clones and leaves some out. The data hold more than 25,000 clones, with 91% observed a single time. The sequenced material came from PBMCs. Every receptor here comes from a man aged 50-59 years with lung cancer.

About this clone: The junction departs from the called germline gene at one end, perhaps through a read error. The rearrangement uses TRBV19 and TRBJ2-1; the match to TRBD1 covers 7 bases. CDR3 length: 13 amino acids. CDR1 and CDR2 from the germline V gene are LNHDA and SQIVND (reference sequence). The CDR3 sequence: CAGSTSDRPEQFF. Written as DNA, the CDR3 is TGTGCCGGTAGTACCTCGGACAGGCCTGAGCAGTTCTTC.

V gene TRBV19 combines with J gene TRBJ1-5; D call uncertain. The V gene lost 8 bases and the J gene lost 5 bases, with 22 bases spanning the gap. Germline V CDR1 and CDR2: LNHDA, SQIVND (reference sequence). The CDR3 totals 16 residues. The DNA for the CDR3 is TGTGCCAGTGCCACGTATGGGGTGAGGGAAGATCAGCCCCAGCATTTT. As protein: CASATYGVREDQPQHF.

V and J are TRBV19 and TRBJ2-1, with D unclear. The CDR3 totals 13 residues. Germline V gives CDR1 LNHDA, CDR2 SQIVND (reference sequence). V was pared by 5 bases and J by 6 bases, with 11 bases between. CDR3 amino acids: CASSVDWTNEQFF. The CDR3 coding sequence is TGTGCCAGTAGTGTCGACTGGACCAATGAGCAGTTCTTC. Drawing the rest from reference TRBV19 and TRBJ2-1, the complete variable domain is DGGITQSPKYLFRKEGQNVTLSCEQNLNHDAMYWYRQDPGQGLRLIYYSQIVNDFQKGDIAEGYSVSREKKESFPLTVTSAQKNPTAFYLCASSVDWTNEQFFGPGTRLTVL.

This clone was counted a single time. The J gene is TRBJ1-4, the V gene TRBV3-1 (or the pseudogene TRBV3-2); D is unclear. CDR3 length: 16 residues. Germline CDR1 and CDR2: LGHDT and YNNKEL (reference sequence). V gave up 1 base and J gave up 2 bases, with 11 bases separating them. In DNA form, the CDR3 reads TGTGCCAGCAGCCAAGGGGTGGCTGCGACTAATGAAAAACTGTTTTTT. Protein product: CASSQGVAATNEKLFF.

J is TRBJ1-5 and V is TRBV3-1 (or the pseudogene TRBV3-2), with TRBD1 as a possible D gene (6 bases). CDR1 LGHDT and CDR2 YNNKEL come from the germline V gene (reference sequence). V lost 4 bases and J lost 2, with 9 bases in between. This CDR3 has 14 amino acids. The CDR3: CASSPRQGNQPQHF. The CDR3 bases are TGTGCCAGCAGCCCTAGACAGGGCAATCAGCCCCAGCATTTT.

J is TRBJ1-2 and V is TRBV5-3; D perhaps matches TRBD1 (5 bases). TRBV5-3 is marked as an open reading frame, function uncertain. The ends were cut back, 4 bases at V and 8 bases at J, with 15 bases in the middle. This CDR3 is built from 13 residues. CDR3 DNA: TGTGCCAGAAGCGCGGGGGGGACGTGCGGCTACACCTTC. It translates to CARSAGGTCGYTF.

V usage is TRBV5-5 and J usage is TRBJ2-7; tentative D call: TRBD1 (5 bases). V gave up 1 base and J gave up 2 bases, with 10 bases separating them. Germline lookup yields CDR1 SGHKS and CDR2 YYEKEE (reference sequence). The CDR3 runs 14 residues. CDR3 amino acids: CASSLSTGAYEQYF. CDR3 sequence (DNA): TGTGCCAGCAGCTTGAGTACAGGCGCCTACGAGCAGTACTTC.

This clone was detected only once. The chain has TRBV18 and TRBJ2-3; D not resolved. The CDR3 is 12 residues long. Germline CDR1 is KGHSH and CDR2 is LQKENI. Trimming shortened V by 2 bases and J by 5 bases, and 5 bases separated the two germline ends. This CDR3 is CASSPAVDTQYF. DNA of the CDR3: TGTGCCAGCTCACCAGCGGTAGATACGCAGTATTTT.

The rearrangement links TRBV3-1 (or the pseudogene TRBV3-2) to TRBJ2-1; no clear D. The V and J ends lost 6 bases and 4 bases respectively, with 10 bases between them. Germline-derived CDR1 and CDR2 are LGHDT and YNNKEL (reference sequence). This CDR3 contains 13 residues. DNA of the CDR3: TGTGCCAGCAGTCCCATAGGATACAATGAGCAGTTCTTC. Protein product: CASSPIGYNEQFF.

This chain uses TRBV20-1 with TRBJ1-6; D remains unclear. The germline V gene encodes CDR1 DFQATT and CDR2 SNEGSKA (reference sequence). This CDR3 has 18 residues. Trimming shortened V by 3 bases and J by 0 bases, and 18 bases separated the two germline ends. CDR3 in DNA: TGCAGTGCTAGTGAGGACTTCCCTCTGAGCTCCTATAATTCACCCCTCCACTTT. The encoded protein is CSASEDFPLSSYNSPLHF.

The chain carries TRBV6-2 or TRBV6-3 and TRBJ2-7; D is unresolved. Looked up from germline, CDR1 is MNHEY and CDR2 is SVGEGT. Trimming removed 2 bases from V and 3 bases from J, with 2 bases in between. This CDR3 region has 11 residues. The CDR3 is CASSYLYEQYF. As DNA, the CDR3 is TGTGCCAGCAGTTACCTCTACGAGCAGTACTTC.

The chain is built from TRBV5-4 and TRBJ2-7, with a possible D match to TRBD1 (6 bases). V was trimmed by 4 bases and J by 2 bases, leaving 16 bases between them. CDR3 length equals 15 residues. Per the germline V gene, CDR1 is SGHNT and CDR2 is YYREEE (reference sequence). CDR3 in DNA: TGTGCCAGCAGCCGCCGGGACATATCTCCCTACGAGCAGTACTTC. It is translated as CASSRRDISPYEQYF.

V and J are TRBV6-1 and TRBJ2-2, with 7 bases matching TRBD1. The CDR3 is 15 residues long. The V gene end was trimmed by 3 bases and the J gene end by 0 bases; junction bases not matched to a gene: 1. Per the germline V gene, CDR1 is MNHNS and CDR2 is SASEGT. The CDR3 coding sequence is TGTGCCAGCAGTGAGGGACAGACGAACACCGGGGAGCTGTTTTTT. It codes for CASSEGQTNTGELFF.

The chain has TRBV7-9 and TRBJ1-1, with no clear D. Germline V gene data show CDR1 as SEHNR and CDR2 as FQNEAQ (reference sequence). V lost 2 bases, J lost 2 bases, and 9 bases lay in between. This CDR3 has 14 amino acids. The CDR3 DNA reads as TGTGCCAGCAGCTTATTTGGGCAAAACACTGAAGCTTTCTTT. It is translated as CASSLFGQNTEAFF.

This chain uses TRBV19 with TRBJ2-6; D gene uncertain. Trimming left V 2 bases short and J 0 bases short, with 11 bases between. Germline CDR1 reads LNHDA; CDR2 reads SQIVND (reference sequence). The CDR3 extends over 17 amino acids. CDR3 sequence (DNA): TGTGCCAGTAGTATATTAGGGCCAGGCTCTGGGGCCAACGTCCTGACTTTC. This gives the protein CASSILGPGSGANVLTF. The full variable domain, completed using reference TRBV19 and TRBJ2-6, is DGGITQSPKYLFRKEGQNVTLSCEQNLNHDAMYWYRQDPGQGLRLIYYSQIVNDFQKGDIAEGYSVSREKKESFPLTVTSAQKNPTAFYLCASSILGPGSGANVLTFGAGSRLTVL.

This clone has only one observation. This rearrangement joins TRBV9 to TRBJ2-7; TRBD1 matches 7 bases. V lost 4 bases and J lost 4; bases outside the gene matches: 2. Germline CDR1 SGDLS, CDR2 YYNGEE. This CDR3 region has 12 residues. CDR3 bases: TGTGCCAGCAGCCCACAGGGGTACGAGCAGTACTTC. As protein: CASSPQGYEQYF.

J is TRBJ1-4 and V is TRBV18; the D is unclear. The ends were cut back, 6 bases at V and 0 bases at J, with 11 bases in the middle. This CDR3 region has 15 residues. Germline V gene lookup returns CDR1 KGHSH and CDR2 LQKENI. The CDR3, as DNA: TGTGCCAGCTCTCCAGACATCGCAACTAATGAAAAACTGTTTTTT. Its protein is CASSPDIATNEKLFF.

This rearrangement joins TRBV11-2 to TRBJ2-1; 11 positions match TRBD2. The V gene's germline CDR1 is SGHAT and CDR2 FQNNGV. V gave up 3 bases and J gave up 8 bases; unmatched junction bases: 6. The length of the CDR3 is 15 residues. The DNA for the CDR3 is TGTGCCAGCAGCTTTTTAGCGGGGGGGCTCGATGAGCAGTTCTTC. Its protein product is CASSFLAGGLDEQFF.

The chain links TRBV2 to TRBJ2-3; D might be TRBD1 (6 bases). V was cut by 7 bases and J by 0 bases, with 11 bases left in between. The CDR3 loop spans 14 amino acids. The germline gives CDR1 SNHLY, CDR2 FYNNEI. CDR3 region: CASISTGSTDTQYF. The CDR3 nucleotides are TGTGCCAGCATTTCCACAGGGAGCACAGATACGCAGTATTTT.

The gene calls are TRBV5-1 and TRBJ1-6; D is uncertain. Per the germline V gene, CDR1 is SGHRS and CDR2 is YFSETQ. The CDR3 consists of 14 residues. V was trimmed by 1 base and J by 11 bases, leaving 13 bases between them. The CDR3 reads CASSLSGEAPPLHF. The CDR3 bases are TGCGCCAGCAGCTTGTCAGGTGAGGCGCCACCCCTCCACTTT. Looking up the rest from reference TRBV5-1 and TRBJ1-6 gives the full variable domain: KAGVTQTPRYLIKTRGQQVTLSCSPISGHRSVSWYQQTPGQGLQFLFEYFSETQRNKGNFPGRFSGRQFSNSRSEMNVSTLELGDSALYLCASSLSGEAPPLHFGNGTRLTVT.

The chain couples TRBV5-4 to TRBJ2-6; D gene uncertain. The CDR3 loop spans 15 amino acids. V was cut by 4 bases and J by 0 bases, with 8 bases left in between. Germline loops: CDR1 SGHNT, CDR2 YYREEE (reference sequence). The CDR3 loop is CASSNTDSGANVLTF. In nucleotides, the CDR3 is TGTGCCAGCAGCAATACAGACTCTGGGGCCAACGTCCTGACTTTC. Full variable domain (rest looked up from reference TRBV5-4 and TRBJ2-6): ETGVTQSPTHLIKTRGQQVTLRCSSQSGHNTVSWYQQALGQGPQFIFQYYREEENGRGNFPPRFSGLQFPNYSSELNVNALELDDSALYLCASSNTDSGANVLTFGAGSRLTVL.

The CDR3 loop reads CASSLGDRAPGAYEQYF. The CDR3 nucleotides are TGTGCCAGCAGCTTAGGGGACAGGGCCCCGGGCGCTTACGAGCAGTACTTC. The V gene is TRBV11-2, the J gene TRBJ2-7; 9 bases align to TRBD1. The germline V gene has CDR1 SGHAT and CDR2 FQNNGV. J lost 4 bases, V lost 1 base, and 11 bases had no gene match. The CDR3 has 17 residues.

The V gene is TRBV6-6, the J gene TRBJ2-2; perhaps TRBD2 as D (5 bases). The germline CDR1 and CDR2 sequences are MNHNY and SVGAGI (reference sequence). With 0 bases removed from V and 8 bases from J, the gap between germline ends came to 16 bases. There are 16 residues in the CDR3. The CDR3 coding sequence is TGTGCCAGCAGTTACTCGCGGGCCCTTACATCAGGGGAGCTGTTTTTT. Protein sequence: CASSYSRALTSGELFF.

For this clone: The junction differs from germline at one of its ends, possibly a read error. The gene calls are TRBV11-2 and TRBJ2-1, with 11 bases fitting TRBD2. The germline V gene has CDR1 SGHAT and CDR2 FQNNGV. The CDR3 loop spans 16 amino acids. The CDR3: CASSLAGGSSYNEQFF. The CDR3 bases are TGTGCCAGCAGTTTAGCGGGGGGGAGCTCCTACAATGAGCAGTTCTTC.

The gene calls are TRBV18 and TRBJ1-2; D is ambiguous. Deletions cut 3 bases from V and 6 bases from J, with 14 bases between. Germline CDR1 and CDR2: KGHSH and LQKENI. The CDR3 has 14 residues. In DNA form, the CDR3 reads TGTGCCAGCTCACCCAATTCTGACGTAAATGGCTACACCTTC. This translates into CASSPNSDVNGYTF. The full variable domain, its missing parts supplied by reference TRBV18 and TRBJ1-2, is NAGVMQNPRHLVRRRGQEARLRCSPMKGHSHVYWYRQLPEEGLKFMVYLQKENIIDESGMPKERFSAEFPKEGPSILRIQQVVRGDSAAYFCASSPNSDVNGYTFGSGTRLTVV.

The rearrangement links TRBV5-8 to TRBJ2-2; 9 nucleotides agree with TRBD1. V lost 4 bases, J lost 3 bases, and 7 bases stayed unmatched. Germline loops: CDR1 SGHTS, CDR2 YDEGEE. The CDR3 spans 16 residues. CDR3 in DNA: TGTGCCAGCAGCCTAAGGACAGGGGTTTACACCGGGGAGCTGTTTTTT. The encoded protein is CASSLRTGVYTGELFF.

The J gene is TRBJ1-2, the V gene TRBV4-1; 9 bases align to TRBD1. Losses at the gene ends were 2 bases for V and 4 bases for J; bases not matched to a gene: 5. Germline V gives CDR1 MGHRA, CDR2 YSYEKL. This CDR3 contains 15 residues. In DNA, the CDR3 is TGCGCCAGCAGCCAACCGGGACAGGGTCTCTATGGCTACACCTTC. Protein product: CASSQPGQGLYGYTF.

The chain employs TRBV6-5 and TRBJ2-2; 10 bases align to TRBD1. V trimming: 5 bases; J trimming: 8 bases; junction bases outside the gene matches: 8. Germline V gene sequence: CDR1 MNHEY, CDR2 SVGAGI. The CDR3 runs 15 residues. The CDR3 DNA follows: TGTGCCAGCAGTACCACCGACAGGGGGCTTGGGGAGCTGTTTTTT. Translating gives CASSTTDRGLGELFF.

In this sample, this clone turned up once. This rearrangement joins TRBV7-3 to TRBJ2-2; D is ambiguous. V was pared by 5 bases and J by 2 bases, with 6 bases between. Germline assignment: CDR1 SGHTA and CDR2 FQGTGA. The CDR3 loop spans 13 amino acids. As DNA, the CDR3 is TGTGCCAGCAGCCCCGCTAACACCGGGGAGCTGTTTTTT. This gives the protein CASSPANTGELFF.

The CDR3 sequence is CASSRQTNTEAFF. The CDR3 nucleotides read TGTGCCAGCAGCCGACAGACGAACACTGAAGCTTTCTTT. The chain combines TRBV11-2 with TRBJ1-1, with D tentatively TRBD1 (5 bases). Germline assignment: CDR1 SGHAT and CDR2 FQNNGV. The CDR3 is made up of 13 amino acids. Trimming took 5 bases from V and 1 from J, leaving 8 bases between them.

This chain connects TRBV29-1 to TRBJ1-2; unclear D gene. Trimming stripped 7 bases from V and 0 bases from J, with 15 bases between. Germline V gives CDR1 SQVTM, CDR2 ANQGSEA. The CDR3 spans 14 residues. CDR3 sequence: CSAEPLQTNYGYTF. CDR3 in DNA: TGCAGCGCCGAGCCCCTTCAGACTAACTATGGCTACACCTTC.

The V and J genes are TRBV6-5 and TRBJ1-5; 7 positions match TRBD1. Trimming at V came to 2 bases and at J to 9 bases, leaving 10 bases not matched to a gene. Germline V gives CDR1 MNHEY, CDR2 SVGAGI. This CDR3 has 15 residues. CDR3 protein: CASSYGQGDNLPQHF. The CDR3 DNA sequence: TGTGCCAGCAGTTACGGGCAGGGGGACAATTTGCCCCAGCATTTT.